These T cell receptor beta chains were read from a single sample in a study of T-cell memory formation after mild COVID-19. TCRdb called the 5' RACE reads again in MiXCR, with one record for every CDR3 protein. The repertoire holds about half a million distinct CDR3 sequences, with around a sixth as singletons. The sequencing sample was made of PBMCs or a T cell subset sorted from them (not recorded which). These receptors all stem from an adult woman who had mild COVID-19 (a few samples of this study predate the infection). Cell type and time point are not known. Both conserved end residues are part of each CDR3. D genes are given only for firm matches. Part of the rows lack a size; the others show once, few, many or a class for expanded clones.

v_gene,abundance,d_gene,j_gene,CDR3aa,CDR3nt
TRBV7-9,few,TRBD1,TRBJ2-2,CASSLAWGQTASGELFF,TGTGCCAGCAGCTTAGCGTGGGGACAGACAGCGTCCGGGGAGCTGTTTTTT
TRBV12-3/TRBV12-4,few,-,TRBJ1-5,CASSLGAGNQPQHF,TGTGCCAGCAGTTTGGGGGCGGGCAATCAGCCCCAGCATTTT
TRBV20-1,few,-,TRBJ2-7,CSAGGPLYEQYF,TGCAGTGCTGGGGGGCCTCTCTACGAGCAGTACTTC
TRBV11-3,-,-,TRBJ2-1,CASSQGKDHGEQFF,TGTGCCAGCAGCCAGGGGAAGGATCATGGTGAGCAGTTCTTC
TRBV7-9,few,-,TRBJ2-1,CASSSKWGDNEQFF,TGTGCCAGCAGCTCGAAGTGGGGCGACAATGAGCAGTTCTTC
TRBV6-6,few,TRBD1,TRBJ1-1,CASSYPPGTGSAEAFF,TGTGCCAGCAGTTACCCGCCCGGGACAGGGAGCGCTGAAGCTTTCTTT
TRBV6-2/TRBV6-3,few,TRBD2,TRBJ2-7,CASGAGAIIPQYF,TGTGCCAGCGGAGCGGGAGCCATTATCCCGCAGTACTTC
TRBV15,-,-,TRBJ1-1,CATSGRAENTEAFF,TGTGCCACCAGCGGCCGGGCCGAGAACACTGAAGCTTTCTTT
TRBV12-3/TRBV12-4,few,-,TRBJ2-1,CASSFLGGEQFF,TGTGCCAGCAGTTTTTTGGGAGGTGAGCAGTTCTTC
TRBV20-1,few,TRBD2,TRBJ2-1,CSAAGLALVDEQFF,TGCAGTGCTGCCGGACTAGCCCTTGTCGATGAGCAGTTCTTC
TRBV3-1,-,-,TRBJ2-3,CASSQARTDTQYF,TGTGCCAGCAGCCAAGCCCGCACAGATACGCAGTATTTT
TRBV7-2,-,-,TRBJ2-3,CASSLGDSWSTDTQYF,TGTGCCAGCAGCTTAGGAGATTCGTGGAGCACAGATACGCAGTATTTT
TRBV6-1,-,TRBD1,TRBJ1-3,CASSERTGGNTIYF,TGTGCCAGCAGTGAAAGGACAGGAGGAAACACCATATATTTT
TRBV19,-,-,TRBJ2-7,CASSAGQTYSYEQYF,TGTGCCAGTAGTGCGGGACAGACCTACTCCTACGAGCAGTACTTC
TRBV7-9,-,-,TRBJ2-7,CASSLTQGEEYEQYF,TGTGCCAGCAGCCTCACGCAGGGTGAGGAATACGAGCAGTACTTC
TRBV11-2,-,TRBD2,TRBJ2-3,CASTSGLALGDTQYF,TGTGCCAGCACCTCGGGACTAGCGTTGGGAGATACGCAGTATTTT
TRBV12-3/TRBV12-4,-,-,TRBJ1-1,CASSLVPGGDTEAFF,TGTGCCAGCAGTTTAGTCCCGGGGGGGGACACTGAAGCTTTCTTT
TRBV7-9,-,TRBD2,TRBJ2-1,CASSLVGEGLNEQFF,TGTGCCAGCAGCTTAGTAGGAGAGGGACTAAATGAGCAGTTCTTC
TRBV28,few,-,TRBJ1-1,CASSLGLINTEAFF,TGTGCCAGCAGTTTAGGGCTGATTAACACTGAAGCTTTCTTT
TRBV29-1,few,-,TRBJ2-4,CSGTKVKNIQYF,TGCAGCGGGACTAAGGTCAAAAACATTCAGTACTTC
TRBV20-1,-,TRBD1,TRBJ2-7,CSARGRFGDRPYEQYF,TGCAGTGCTAGAGGGCGGTTCGGGGACAGACCCTACGAGCAGTACTTC
TRBV14,few,TRBD1,TRBJ2-7,CASSQDEWGDRLGQYF,TGTGCCAGCAGCCAAGATGAGTGGGGGGACAGGCTCGGACAGTACTTC
TRBV18,-,-,TRBJ2-7,CASSPSGTRGYEQYF,TGTGCCAGCTCACCATCCGGGACAAGAGGGTACGAGCAGTACTTC
TRBV30,-,-,TRBJ2-2,CAWSPSGPHPGELFF,TGTGCCTGGAGCCCATCTGGCCCACATCCTGGGGAGCTGTTTTTT
TRBV7-3,-,-,TRBJ1-1,CASSHDSLTEAFF,TGTGCCAGCAGCCACGACAGTCTAACTGAAGCTTTCTTT
TRBV6-5,-,-,TRBJ1-2,CASSYGAAYNYGYTF,TGTGCCAGCAGTTACGGGGCAGCTTACAACTATGGCTACACCTTC
TRBV11-2,few,-,TRBJ2-1,CASSLVGAGTNEQFF,TGTGCCAGCAGCTTAGTTGGCGCGGGGACCAATGAGCAGTTCTTC
TRBV7-2,-,TRBD1,TRBJ1-5,CASSYRGGTASNQPQHF,TGTGCCAGCAGCTATCGCGGGGGGACAGCTAGCAATCAGCCCCAGCATTTT
TRBV20-1,-,-,TRBJ2-2,CSAVSRNTGELFF,TGCAGTGCTGTCAGTAGGAACACCGGGGAGCTGTTTTTT
TRBV11-2,few,-,TRBJ2-3,CASSLNPSTDTQYF,TGTGCCAGCAGCTTGAACCCTAGCACAGATACGCAGTATTTT
TRBV2,-,TRBD1,TRBJ1-1,CASSSGTGEAFF,TGTGCCAGCAGCTCCGGGACAGGGGAAGCTTTCTTT
TRBV7-3,many,-,TRBJ1-6,CASSSTHLRAFSPLHF,TGTGCCAGCAGCTCCACTCACCTCCGGGCTTTTTCACCCCTCCACTTT
TRBV20-1,-,TRBD2,TRBJ2-3,CSARDSPRLASLTDTQYF,TGCAGTGCTAGAGATTCCCCAAGACTAGCTAGTCTCACAGATACGCAGTATTTT
TRBV11-3,few,-,TRBJ1-1,CASSPSPGVNTEAFF,TGTGCCAGCAGCCCTTCTCCCGGGGTGAACACTGAAGCTTTCTTT
TRBV7-9,-,-,TRBJ2-5,CASSSSRANIPETQYF,TGTGCCAGCAGCTCCAGCCGGGCCAACATCCCCGAGACCCAGTACTTC
TRBV5-1,-,TRBD2,TRBJ2-1,CASSLVIAGGSEQFF,TGCGCCAGCAGCTTGGTTATAGCGGGGGGATCTGAGCAGTTCTTC
TRBV7-3,few,TRBD1,TRBJ1-1,CASSLGTGRNTEAFF,TGTGCCAGCAGCCTTGGGACAGGACGAAACACTGAAGCTTTCTTT
TRBV5-1,few,-,TRBJ2-7,CASRSNAGGPGEQYF,TGCGCCAGCAGGTCCAATGCCGGGGGGCCCGGCGAGCAGTACTTC
TRBV4-2,many,-,TRBJ1-5,CASSQDYRQGSRNQPQHF,TGTGCCAGCAGCCAAGACTATAGGCAAGGGTCCCGCAATCAGCCCCAGCATTTT
TRBV5-1,many,TRBD1,TRBJ2-7,CASSQTGTGGYEQYF,TGCGCCAGCAGCCAAACCGGGACAGGGGGTTACGAGCAGTACTTC
TRBV12-3/TRBV12-4,many,TRBD1,TRBJ2-7,CASSYGTGNEQYF,TGTGCCAGCAGTTACGGGACAGGGAACGAGCAGTACTTC
TRBV5-5,-,TRBD2,TRBJ2-7,CASRWREGLGDYEQYF,TGTGCCAGCCGCTGGCGGGAGGGACTCGGGGACTACGAGCAGTACTTC
TRBV9,-,TRBD2,TRBJ2-2,CASAPRPGGATGELFF,TGTGCCAGCGCGCCCCGTCCGGGAGGGGCCACCGGGGAGCTGTTTTTT
TRBV20-1,few,-,TRBJ1-2,CSARTDGSYGYTF,TGCAGTGCCAGGACTGACGGGAGCTATGGCTACACCTTC
TRBV15,few,TRBD1,TRBJ2-7,CATSSDRGPSSYEQYF,TGTGCCACCAGCAGCGATAGGGGGCCGAGCTCCTACGAGCAGTACTTC